Shown below are 32 T cell receptor beta chains from a single sample sequenced in a study of Tregs in tolerant kidney transplant recipients. This table comes from immunoSEQ multiplex PCR, and its TCRdb copy is limited to in-frame clones, with some not included. The table includes roughly 69,000 clones, 95% to 98% detected once. This specimen was Tregs from blood, taken before the transplant. The receptors derive from a human donor who received a combined kidney and bone marrow transplant.

The V and J genes are TRBV5-1 and TRBJ2-1; TRBD1 agrees at 8 bases. The CDR3 is 14 amino acids. Looked up from germline, CDR1 is SGHRS and CDR2 is YFSETQ. The V segment lost 4 bases and the J segment 4 bases; nucleotides outside the gene matches: 4. The CDR3 reads CASSEGQVYNEQFF. CDR3 nucleotide sequence: TGCGCCAGCAGCGAGGGACAGGTTTACAATGAGCAGTTCTTC.

In regard to this clone: Within the sample, other DNA sequences also encode this same CDR3. The V and J genes are TRBV5-4 and TRBJ2-7; D might be TRBD1 (5 bases). The V gene lost 1 base and the J gene lost 3 bases, with 5 bases spanning the gap. The CDR3 length is 12 residues. In germline, CDR1 is SGHNT, CDR2 YYREEE (reference sequence). The CDR3 here is CASSLRGYEQYF. The CDR3 DNA reads as TGTGCCAGCAGCTTGAGGGGCTACGAGCAGTACTTC.

There are a few counts of this clone. J is TRBJ2-7 and V is TRBV30, with a weak D call TRBD1 (6 bases). Looked up from germline, CDR1 is GTSNPN and CDR2 is SVGIG (reference sequence). CDR3 length equals 12 residues. The germline V and J ends were trimmed by 1 base and 3 bases, with 7 bases remaining between them. In DNA, the CDR3 is TGTGCCTGGAGTGGGGGGCGCTACGAGCAGTACTTC. It encodes CAWSGGRYEQYF.

The DNA of the CDR3 is TGTGCCAGCAGTGACATGAACTATGGCTACACCTTC. This gives the protein CASSDMNYGYTF. This chain uses TRBV28 with TRBJ1-2; D not certain. The ends were cut back, 5 bases at V and 2 bases at J, with 6 bases in the middle. Germline CDR1 MDHEN, CDR2 SYDVKM. This CDR3 is built from 12 residues.

The chain uses TRBV30 and TRBJ1-2; D perhaps matches TRBD1 (5 bases). V was clipped by 3 bases and J by 6 bases, with 17 bases between them. Germline V gene data show CDR1 as GTSNPN and CDR2 as SVGIG (reference sequence). The CDR3 totals 14 residues. The CDR3 bases are TGTGCCTGGAGCCGGAGGGGCTTGTTTCATGGCTACACCTTC. This encodes CAWSRRGLFHGYTF. The whole variable domain, filled in from reference TRBV30 and TRBJ1-2, reads SQTIHQWPATLVQPVGSPLSLECTVEGTSNPNLYWYRQAAGRGLQLLFYSVGIGQISSEVPQNLSASRPQDRQFILSSKKLLLSDSGFYLCAWSRRGLFHGYTFGSGTRLTVV.

This chain joins TRBV27 and TRBJ1-1, with D possibly TRBD1 on 5 matching bases. This CDR3 is 17 amino acids long. Germline CDR1 MNHEY, CDR2 SMNVEV (reference sequence). V gave up 3 bases and J gave up 1 base, with 18 bases separating them. This chain's CDR3 is CASSFVGAGRKNTEAFF. CDR3 bases: TGTGCCAGCAGTTTTGTAGGGGCAGGGCGAAAGAACACTGAAGCTTTCTTT.

The V call is TRBV29-1, the J call TRBJ2-1, with D possibly TRBD1 on 6 matching bases. Trimming shortened V by 7 bases and J by 0 bases, and 10 bases separated the two germline ends. CDR3 size: 13 residues. The germline V gene has CDR1 SQVTM and CDR2 ANQGSEA. CDR3 protein: CSAAGDSYNEQFF. For the CDR3, the DNA is TGCAGCGCGGCAGGGGACTCCTACAATGAGCAGTTCTTC.

This chain links TRBV7-9 with TRBJ2-5; TRBD2 aligns across 15 bases. CDR1 and CDR2 from the germline V gene are SEHNR and FQNEAQ (reference sequence). This CDR3 contains 17 residues. V dropped 5 bases and J dropped 5; count of bases not matched to a gene: 9. CDR3 coding DNA: TGTGCCAGCAGCCCCCGGACTAGCGGGAGGGCCAGGGAGACCCAGTACTTC. It yields the protein CASSPRTSGRARETQYF.

The J gene is TRBJ2-2, the V gene TRBV4-3; D might be TRBD1 (5 bases). The CDR3 totals 15 residues. The germline V and J ends were trimmed by 4 bases and 6 bases, with 15 bases remaining between them. The germline V gene has CDR1 LGHNA and CDR2 YSLEER. The CDR3: CASSPLRGSAGELFF. CDR3 sequence (DNA): TGCGCCAGCAGCCCCTTAAGGGGATCCGCCGGGGAGCTGTTTTTT.

The chain is built from TRBV7-2 and TRBJ1-1; a weak D match, TRBD1 (6 bases). V lost 2 bases, J lost 1 base, and 14 bases lay in between. CDR1 is SGHTA, CDR2 FQGNSA, per germline. The CDR3 has 16 residues. CDR3 sequence: CASSLPNRAENTEAFF. The CDR3 nucleotides read TGTGCCAGCAGCTTACCCAACAGGGCGGAGAACACTGAAGCTTTCTTT.

V usage is TRBV5-8 and J usage is TRBJ2-1, with TRBD2 identical over 10 bases. V trimming: 3 bases; J trimming: 5 bases; junction bases outside the gene matches: 5. CDR3 length: 15 amino acids. Germline values: CDR1 SGHTS, CDR2 YDEGEE. The CDR3 nucleotides are TGTGCCAGCAGCTCGTGGACTAGCGGTAACAATGAGCAGTTCTTC. This codes for CASSSWTSGNNEQFF.

CDR3 residues: CASSLGLAGTEQYF. The CDR3, as DNA: TGTGCCAGCAGCTTGGGACTAGCGGGGACGGAGCAGTACTTC. The chain carries TRBV11-2 and TRBJ2-7; the match to TRBD2 covers 13 bases. CDR3 length: 14 residues. In germline, CDR1 is SGHAT, CDR2 FQNNGV. Trimming removed 3 bases from V and 7 bases from J; junction bases left unmatched: 3.

V usage is TRBV5-6 and J usage is TRBJ2-7; D is unclear. The V and J ends lost 1 base and 2 bases respectively, with 10 bases between them. The CDR3 covers 14 residues. Germline assignment: CDR1 SGHDT and CDR2 YYEEEE. CDR3 amino acids: CASSLYWRAYEQYF. The CDR3 DNA reads as TGTGCCAGCAGCTTGTATTGGAGAGCCTACGAGCAGTACTTC.

This clone was detected once. This sequence joins TRBV6-6 and TRBJ1-1; D is unresolved. The CDR3 loop spans 15 amino acids. Trimming removed 7 bases from V and 5 bases from J, with 20 bases in between. Germline loops: CDR1 MNHNY, CDR2 SVGAGI (reference sequence). The CDR3 nucleotides are TGTGCCAGCATCACGCCGGGAGCCGGAGGGACTGAAGCTTTCTTT. Protein: CASITPGAGGTEAFF.

V usage is TRBV9 and J usage is TRBJ2-7; TRBD2 matches 9 bases. This CDR3 has 16 amino acids. Germline V gene lookup returns CDR1 SGDLS and CDR2 YYNGEE. J was trimmed by 0 bases and V by 0 bases; bases with no gene match: 4. The CDR3 loop is CASSVGLAESSYEQYF. The CDR3 bases are TGTGCCAGCAGCGTAGGACTAGCGGAGAGCTCCTACGAGCAGTACTTC.

V gene TRBV18 combines with J gene TRBJ2-3; D not resolved. Deletions cut 2 bases from V and 1 base from J, with 10 bases between. Germline V gene lookup returns CDR1 KGHSH and CDR2 LQKENI. The CDR3 runs 15 residues. The CDR3 DNA sequence: TGTGCCAGCTCACCAGTAGTAGCTGGCACAGATACGCAGTATTTT. This translates into CASSPVVAGTDTQYF.

The chain carries TRBV27 and TRBJ1-6; TRBD1 is a possible D gene (5 bases). V lost 0 bases and J lost 1, with 7 bases in between. Germline CDR1 MNHEY, CDR2 SMNVEV (reference sequence). The CDR3 runs 16 residues. This CDR3 reads CASSLSAGSYNSPLHF. The CDR3 region has the DNA TGTGCCAGCAGTTTATCGGCAGGGTCCTATAATTCACCCCTCCACTTT.

The V and J genes are TRBV6-5 and TRBJ2-3; D perhaps matches TRBD2 (6 bases). The CDR3 runs to 15 residues. CDR1 is MNHEY, CDR2 SVGAGI, per germline. The V gene lost 3 bases and the J gene lost 0 bases, with 10 bases spanning the gap. CDR3: CASSYFSGSTDTQYF. The CDR3 region has the DNA TGTGCCAGCAGTTATTTCAGCGGGAGCACAGATACGCAGTATTTT.

This chain joins TRBV10-3 and TRBJ1-4, with 7 positions matching TRBD1. In germline, CDR1 is ENHRY, CDR2 SYGVKD. V gave up 10 bases and J gave up 4 bases; unmatched junction bases: 6. The CDR3 is made up of 13 amino acids. CDR3: CATLDRLNEKLFF. As DNA, the CDR3 is TGTGCCACCCTGGACAGGCTTAATGAAAAACTGTTTTTT.

This chain links TRBV29-1 with TRBJ1-2, with unresolved D. CDR1 SQVTM and CDR2 ANQGSEA come from the germline V gene. With 3 bases removed from V and 4 bases from J, the gap between germline ends came to 9 bases. The CDR3 length is 12 residues. The CDR3 sequence: CSVDQLGYGYTF. As DNA, the CDR3 is TGCAGCGTTGACCAGCTAGGCTATGGCTACACCTTC.

V usage is TRBV7-6 and J usage is TRBJ2-7, with TRBD2 identical over 9 bases. The V and J ends lost 5 bases and 6 bases, in that order; junction bases with no gene match: 5. Germline loops: CDR1 SGHVS, CDR2 FNYEAQ. The CDR3 totals 13 residues. CDR3 region: CASSQGLAGEQYF. CDR3 bases: TGTGCCAGCAGCCAGGGACTAGCCGGCGAGCAGTACTTC.

The chain links TRBV5-6 to TRBJ1-2; D is undetermined. Trimming left V 2 bases short and J 6 bases short, with 14 bases between. The germline gives CDR1 SGHDT, CDR2 YYEEEE. CDR3 length equals 14 residues. DNA for the CDR3: TGTGCCAGCAGCTTCCTGGGCATCCTGCATGGCTACACCTTC. Translated, it gives CASSFLGILHGYTF.

The chain joins TRBV5-1 to TRBJ2-7; 14 nucleotides align to TRBD2. The ends lost 4 bases at V and 5 bases at J; junction bases unmatched: 8. The germline V gene encodes CDR1 SGHRS and CDR2 YFSETQ. This CDR3 comprises 16 residues. DNA of the CDR3: TGCGCCAGCAGCCTAAGACTAGCGGGAGGGCCTAACGAGCAGTACTTC. It yields the protein CASSLRLAGGPNEQYF.

This chain links TRBV5-1 with TRBJ2-1; 8 bases are a match to TRBD1. Germline V CDR1 and CDR2: SGHRS, YFSETQ. This CDR3 comprises 15 residues. With 3 bases clipped from V and 4 bases from J, the junction kept 6 bases outside the gene matches. The CDR3 is CASSYRDRRYNEQFF. In DNA, the CDR3 is TGCGCCAGCAGCTACCGGGACAGGCGTTACAATGAGCAGTTCTTC.

The chain employs TRBV7-8 and TRBJ1-2; 7 bases map to TRBD1. The CDR3 sequence is 13 residues long. Germline loops: CDR1 SGHVS, CDR2 FQNEAQ. V was pared by 2 bases and J by 6 bases, with 3 bases of the junction left unmatched. In nucleotides, the CDR3 is TGTGCCAGCAGCTTAAGGGGGCGCGATGGCTACACCTTC. Encoded protein: CASSLRGRDGYTF. The whole variable domain, remainder taken from reference TRBV7-8 and TRBJ1-2, is GAGVSQSPRYKVAKRGQDVALRCDPISGHVSLFWYQQALGQGPEFLTYFQNEAQLDKSGLPSDRFFAERPEGSVSTLKIQRTQQEDSAVYLCASSLRGRDGYTFGSGTRLTVV.

The CDR3 DNA reads as TGTGCCAGCAGCCACGGGACTCCAACTTTCTCAGATACGCAGTATTTT. Protein: CASSHGTPTFSDTQYF. V is TRBV7-9 and J is TRBJ2-3; weak D call: TRBD2 (6 bases). CDR1 is SEHNR, CDR2 FQNEAQ, per germline (reference sequence). The ends were cut back, 5 bases at V and 4 bases at J, with 19 bases in the middle. This CDR3 has 16 residues.

The V gene is TRBV7-2, the J gene TRBJ2-5, with 10 bases matching TRBD1. This CDR3 is built from 14 residues. The trim removed 6 bases at V and 4 bases at J, leaving 5 bases unmatched. CDR1 is SGHTA and CDR2 is FQGNSA in the germline V gene. CDR3 amino acids: CASSRDRGRETQYF. For the CDR3, the DNA is TGTGCCAGCAGTCGCGACAGGGGGCGAGAGACCCAGTACTTC.

The J gene is TRBJ1-2, the V gene TRBV7-2; 7 bases are shared with TRBD1. Trimming cost V 5 bases and J 8 bases; bases outside gene matches: 14. The CDR3 is 15 residues long. Germline-derived CDR1 and CDR2 are SGHTA and FQGNSA. The CDR3 is CASSRTGGYTGGYTF. The CDR3 DNA sequence: TGTGCCAGCAGCAGGACAGGCGGATATACGGGGGGCTACACCTTC.

This rearrangement joins TRBV15 to TRBJ1-2; tentative D call: TRBD1 (5 bases). V dropped 0 bases and J dropped 4 bases, with 6 bases sitting between them. In germline, CDR1 is LNHNV, CDR2 YYDKDF (reference sequence). CDR3 size: 13 residues. The CDR3 sequence is CATSRDGAYGYTF. CDR3 DNA sequence: TGTGCCACCAGCAGAGATGGGGCCTATGGCTACACCTTC.

This clone showed up just once. The chain uses TRBV18 and TRBJ1-1; TRBD1 aligns across 7 bases. The V segment lost 3 bases and the J segment 0 bases; nucleotides outside the gene matches: 1. Germline CDR1 and CDR2: KGHSH and LQKENI. The CDR3 runs 14 residues. The CDR3 loop is CASSPDRLNTEAFF. CDR3 DNA: TGTGCCAGCTCACCGGACAGGTTGAACACTGAAGCTTTCTTT.

This clone was detected only once. CDR3 sequence: CASSLAGTSGAYEQYF. In nucleotides, the CDR3 is TGTGCCAGCAGCTTAGCCGGGACTAGCGGGGCCTACGAGCAGTACTTC. The chain uses TRBV7-2 and TRBJ2-7; 13 bases are shared with TRBD2. Losses at the gene ends were 0 bases for V and 2 bases for J; bases not matched to a gene: 1. Per the germline V gene, CDR1 is SGHTA and CDR2 is FQGNSA. This CDR3 spans 16 amino acids.

The chain links TRBV7-2 to TRBJ1-1; a weak D match, TRBD1 (6 bases). CDR1 SGHTA and CDR2 FQGNSA come from the germline V gene. The CDR3 totals 18 residues. The V end lost 2 bases, the J end lost 7 bases, and 26 bases lay between the germline ends. The CDR3 sequence: CASSLSTQGQDVGFEAFF. CDR3 bases: TGTGCCAGCAGCTTAAGTACTCAGGGACAAGATGTGGGCTTTGAAGCTTTCTTT.